The 18 T cell receptor beta chains presented below share a single source sample, sequenced in a study of T cell repertoires in cytomegalovirus infection (dated by TCRdb to between 2018 and 2021). Antigen specificity for these receptors is unknown. Sequencing instrument: Illumina HiSeq 1500. TCRdb trimmed public reads at Q25 via fastp, called clones via MiXCR and kept in-frame beta chains. Entries that share a CDR3 protein sequence are merged under the most common genes and DNA. Counted in this sample were some 700,000 distinct CDR3 sequences; around a third of them appeared once. The leading ten clones occupy 18% of the sample. The intended sense of this specimen's treatment or condition label: in vitro stimulation with specific CMV peptide epitopes to enrich CMV-specific T cells. Specimen: cultured PBMCs, collected from culture after CMV antigen stimulation. These receptors originate from a human donor in good health (CMV status not recorded). Some clones in this sample may be carry-over from other donors' samples.

Only a few counts were recorded for this clonotype. This sequence joins TRBV2 and TRBJ1-4; D is uncertain. The CDR3 contains 14 residues. The germline V gene encodes CDR1 SNHLY and CDR2 FYNNEI. V dropped 7 bases and J dropped 3 bases, with 12 bases sitting between them. Here the CDR3 reads CASIRERSNEKLFF. CDR3 coding DNA: TGTGCCAGCATCCGGGAGAGGTCTAATGAAAAACTGTTTTTT.

As for this clonotype: Compared with germline, one end of the junction differs, possibly owing to a read error. This rearrangement joins TRBV11-2 to TRBJ2-7; TRBD2 is a possible D gene (6 bases). This CDR3 region has 14 residues. Per the germline V gene, CDR1 is SGHAT and CDR2 is FQNNGV. The CDR3 region has the DNA TGTGCCAGCAGCCTAGACTCCTCGGGAGACGAGCAGTACTTC. It codes for CASSLDSSGDEQYF.

There are a few counts of this clonotype. The V call is TRBV7-8, the J call TRBJ2-7; D is unclear. The CDR3 is 11 residues long. V was shortened by 4 bases and J by 9 bases, with 10 bases between the two germline ends. Germline-derived CDR1 and CDR2 are SGHVS and FQNEAQ. CDR3 loop: CASSSPSRQYF. CDR3 nucleotide sequence: TGTGCCAGCAGCTCCCCCTCCCGGCAGTACTTC.

This clonotype was found a few times. The rearrangement links TRBV19 to TRBJ2-1; tentative D call: TRBD2 (6 bases). In germline, CDR1 is LNHDA, CDR2 SQIVND (reference sequence). V dropped 2 bases and J dropped 7 bases, with 27 bases sitting between them. The CDR3 covers 19 residues. The CDR3 loop reads CASSIPYSQLAPTPNEQFF. DNA for the CDR3: TGTGCCAGTAGTATACCCTACTCCCAACTAGCCCCAACCCCTAATGAGCAGTTCTTC.

This clonotype occurred a few times. This chain links TRBV10-3 with TRBJ1-1; D unresolved. V was shortened by 10 bases and J by 5 bases, with 29 bases between the two germline ends. Germline V CDR1 and CDR2: ENHRY, SYGVKD. The CDR3 runs to 17 residues. The CDR3 sequence: CATTSDQRGLWETEAFF. In DNA form, the CDR3 reads TGTGCCACCACGTCGGACCAACGCGGCTTATGGGAAACTGAAGCTTTCTTT.

The V gene is TRBV7-2, the J gene TRBJ2-3; unclear D gene. The germline gives CDR1 SGHTA, CDR2 FQGNSA. Trimming took off 1 base at V and 6 bases at J, with 11 bases between the two ends. The CDR3 has 14 residues. The CDR3 DNA reads TGTGCCAGCAGCTTAGTGGATAGAGCGGATACGCAGTATTTT. It yields the protein CASSLVDRADTQYF.

Concerning this clonotype: The junction shows a germline mismatch at one end, possibly a read error. This rearrangement joins TRBV12-3 or TRBV12-4 to TRBJ1-4; TRBD1 matches at 8 bases. This CDR3 is built from 13 residues. The CDR3, as DNA: TGTGCCAGCAGCTTAGGGACAGGCGAAAAACTGTTTTTT. This gives the protein CASSLGTGEKLFF.

This clonotype was detected only a few times. This sequence joins TRBV7-7 and TRBJ1-5; D may be TRBD1 (5 bases). The germline V and J ends were trimmed by 5 bases and 0 bases, with 14 bases remaining between them. This CDR3 contains 16 residues. The germline V gene has CDR1 SSHAT and CDR2 FNYEAQ (reference sequence). The CDR3 DNA sequence: TGTGCCAGCAGCCCGGGACTCCCTTATAGCAATCAGCCCCAGCATTTT. Residues: CASSPGLPYSNQPQHF.

The chain links TRBV2 to TRBJ2-3; D is unresolved. CDR1 is SNHLY, CDR2 FYNNEI, per germline. This CDR3 spans 13 amino acids. The V end lost 2 bases, the J end lost 2 bases, and 5 bases lay between the germline ends. CDR3 DNA sequence: TGTGCCAGCAGTGAACCATTCACAGATACGCAGTATTTT. Protein product: CASSEPFTDTQYF.

This chain links TRBV10-3 with TRBJ2-1; D might be TRBD2 (6 bases). Deletions cut 4 bases from V and 9 bases from J, with 13 bases between. Germline V lookup: CDR1 ENHRY, CDR2 SYGVKD. The length of the CDR3 is 13 residues. The CDR3 DNA is TGTGCCATCAGTGCCGGAGGGGCGGGTGAGCAGTTCTTC. Translation: CAISAGGAGEQFF.

This sequence joins TRBV12-3 or TRBV12-4 and TRBJ1-5, with D tentatively TRBD1 (5 bases). The CDR3 spans 14 residues. The ends were cut back, 7 bases at V and 7 bases at J, with 17 bases in the middle. DNA of the CDR3: TGTGCCAGCATGGTGGTCGGGGGATACCAGCCCCAGCATTTT. Protein product: CASMVVGGYQPQHF.

This clonotype was picked up many times. The chain links TRBV7-2 to TRBJ2-5; D may be TRBD2 (7 bases). This CDR3 is 15 amino acids long. V was trimmed by 4 bases and J by 1 base, leaving 13 bases between them. CDR1 SGHTA and CDR2 FQGNSA come from the germline V gene. This chain's CDR3 is CASSSQAGAQETQYF. In DNA, the CDR3 is TGTGCCAGCAGCTCCCAGGCGGGGGCCCAAGAGACCCAGTACTTC.

This chain connects TRBV4-1 to TRBJ1-2; no clear D. Germline CDR1 MGHRA, CDR2 YSYEKL. The length of the CDR3 is 15 residues. V was trimmed by 4 bases and J by 2 bases, leaving 14 bases between them. The CDR3 is CASSPPTTANYGYTF. Here the CDR3 DNA reads TGCGCCAGCAGCCCACCGACGACGGCGAACTATGGCTACACCTTC.

This clonotype has only a few counts. This chain links TRBV6-5 with TRBJ2-5, with 7 bases fitting TRBD1. This CDR3 region has 13 residues. Per germline, CDR1 MNHEY and CDR2 SVGAGI. After removal of 5 bases from V and 4 bases from J, the junction contained 4 bases not matched to a gene. The CDR3, as DNA: TGTGCCAGCAGTAAACAGGGGATAGAGACCCAGTACTTC. Translation gives CASSKQGIETQYF.

This rearrangement joins TRBV20-1 to TRBJ1-2; 8 bases are a match to TRBD1. This CDR3 has 14 amino acids. From germline, CDR1 is DFQATT and CDR2 SNEGSKA (reference sequence). Trimming cost V 6 bases and J 7 bases; bases outside gene matches: 13. The CDR3 DNA sequence: TGCAGTGCCCTTGACAGGGGCTTCTCGTCTGGCTACACCTTC. Translating it yields CSALDRGFSSGYTF.

This clonotype has more than one count but fewer than ten. The CDR3 loop is CASSQQKAGGQDTQYF. CDR3 nucleotide sequence: TGCGCCAGCAGCCAACAGAAAGCGGGAGGGCAAGATACGCAGTATTTT. This chain links TRBV4-3 with TRBJ2-3; 10 nucleotides match TRBD2. Germline V gene lookup returns CDR1 LGHNA and CDR2 YSLEER. Trimming cost V 2 bases and J 5 bases; bases outside gene matches: 7. This CDR3 is 16 amino acids long.

This clonotype occurred a few times. The V and J genes are TRBV6-1 and TRBJ2-7; D tentatively fits TRBD1 or TRBD2 (5 bases each). This CDR3 has 15 residues. Trimming pared 7 bases from V and 3 bases from J, leaving 19 bases between. In germline, CDR1 is MNHNS, CDR2 SASEGT. CDR3 nucleotides: TGTGCCAGCACCCATTGGGGGACGGTGAGCTACGAGCAGTACTTC. Protein product: CASTHWGTVSYEQYF.

The genes are TRBV20-1 and TRBJ2-7, with 14 nucleotides matching TRBD2. The CDR3 contains 15 residues. Trimming at V came to 5 bases and at J to 3 bases, leaving 6 bases not matched to a gene. The germline gives CDR1 DFQATT, CDR2 SNEGSKA (reference sequence). The CDR3 nucleotides read TGCAGTGCTCCAGTGACTAGCGGGGGGGGCTACGAGCAGTACTTC. Translation gives CSAPVTSGGGYEQYF.